Reported below is one T cell receptor (beta chain). Its antigen is not identified. The record originates from a study of CD8+ T cells in alopecia areata. Study observations and caveats: A large proportion of expanded lesional clones were detected persisting in scalp and blood during tofacitinib. Possibly because of HLA-related factors, TCR sharing was less clear across patients than in mice.

Once RNA had been extracted, it was reverse transcribed into cDNA to act as the sequencing template. TCRdb's copy holds only in-frame clones and misses some; the assay was immunoSEQ multiplex PCR. The sample lists some 110,000 clones; roughly three fifths were seen once. The CDR3 covers 14 residues. Germline values: CDR1 SNHLY, CDR2 FYNNEI. V was shortened by 1 base and J by 4 bases, with 10 bases between the two germline ends. This sample's treatment: oral pan-JAK inhibitor, 5-10 mg twice daily. Those with alopecia areata gave lesional scalp punch biopsies and peripheral blood. The sample here was CD8+ T cells sorted from blood, taken at week 24, from a patient treated with tofacitinib. The chain recombines TRBV2 with TRBJ1-1, with D perhaps matching TRBD1 (6 bases). The clonotype was recovered from a human donor with alopecia areata. CDR3: CASSEEGVSTEAFF. The CDR3 region has the DNA TGTGCCAGCAGTGAAGAGGGGGTGAGCACTGAAGCTTTCTTT.